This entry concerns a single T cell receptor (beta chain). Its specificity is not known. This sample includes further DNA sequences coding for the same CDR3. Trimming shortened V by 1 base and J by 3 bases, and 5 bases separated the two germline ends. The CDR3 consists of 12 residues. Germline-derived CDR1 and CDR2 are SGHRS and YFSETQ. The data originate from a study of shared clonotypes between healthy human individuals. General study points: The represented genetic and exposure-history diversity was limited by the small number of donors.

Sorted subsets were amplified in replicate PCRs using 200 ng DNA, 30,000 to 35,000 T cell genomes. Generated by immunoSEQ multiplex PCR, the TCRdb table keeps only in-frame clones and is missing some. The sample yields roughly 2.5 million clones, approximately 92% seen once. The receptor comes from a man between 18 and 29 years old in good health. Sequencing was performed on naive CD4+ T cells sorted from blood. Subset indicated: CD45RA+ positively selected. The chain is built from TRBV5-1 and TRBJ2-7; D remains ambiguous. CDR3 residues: CASSLTSYEQYF. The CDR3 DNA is TGCGCCAGCAGCTTGACAAGCTACGAGCAGTACTTC.